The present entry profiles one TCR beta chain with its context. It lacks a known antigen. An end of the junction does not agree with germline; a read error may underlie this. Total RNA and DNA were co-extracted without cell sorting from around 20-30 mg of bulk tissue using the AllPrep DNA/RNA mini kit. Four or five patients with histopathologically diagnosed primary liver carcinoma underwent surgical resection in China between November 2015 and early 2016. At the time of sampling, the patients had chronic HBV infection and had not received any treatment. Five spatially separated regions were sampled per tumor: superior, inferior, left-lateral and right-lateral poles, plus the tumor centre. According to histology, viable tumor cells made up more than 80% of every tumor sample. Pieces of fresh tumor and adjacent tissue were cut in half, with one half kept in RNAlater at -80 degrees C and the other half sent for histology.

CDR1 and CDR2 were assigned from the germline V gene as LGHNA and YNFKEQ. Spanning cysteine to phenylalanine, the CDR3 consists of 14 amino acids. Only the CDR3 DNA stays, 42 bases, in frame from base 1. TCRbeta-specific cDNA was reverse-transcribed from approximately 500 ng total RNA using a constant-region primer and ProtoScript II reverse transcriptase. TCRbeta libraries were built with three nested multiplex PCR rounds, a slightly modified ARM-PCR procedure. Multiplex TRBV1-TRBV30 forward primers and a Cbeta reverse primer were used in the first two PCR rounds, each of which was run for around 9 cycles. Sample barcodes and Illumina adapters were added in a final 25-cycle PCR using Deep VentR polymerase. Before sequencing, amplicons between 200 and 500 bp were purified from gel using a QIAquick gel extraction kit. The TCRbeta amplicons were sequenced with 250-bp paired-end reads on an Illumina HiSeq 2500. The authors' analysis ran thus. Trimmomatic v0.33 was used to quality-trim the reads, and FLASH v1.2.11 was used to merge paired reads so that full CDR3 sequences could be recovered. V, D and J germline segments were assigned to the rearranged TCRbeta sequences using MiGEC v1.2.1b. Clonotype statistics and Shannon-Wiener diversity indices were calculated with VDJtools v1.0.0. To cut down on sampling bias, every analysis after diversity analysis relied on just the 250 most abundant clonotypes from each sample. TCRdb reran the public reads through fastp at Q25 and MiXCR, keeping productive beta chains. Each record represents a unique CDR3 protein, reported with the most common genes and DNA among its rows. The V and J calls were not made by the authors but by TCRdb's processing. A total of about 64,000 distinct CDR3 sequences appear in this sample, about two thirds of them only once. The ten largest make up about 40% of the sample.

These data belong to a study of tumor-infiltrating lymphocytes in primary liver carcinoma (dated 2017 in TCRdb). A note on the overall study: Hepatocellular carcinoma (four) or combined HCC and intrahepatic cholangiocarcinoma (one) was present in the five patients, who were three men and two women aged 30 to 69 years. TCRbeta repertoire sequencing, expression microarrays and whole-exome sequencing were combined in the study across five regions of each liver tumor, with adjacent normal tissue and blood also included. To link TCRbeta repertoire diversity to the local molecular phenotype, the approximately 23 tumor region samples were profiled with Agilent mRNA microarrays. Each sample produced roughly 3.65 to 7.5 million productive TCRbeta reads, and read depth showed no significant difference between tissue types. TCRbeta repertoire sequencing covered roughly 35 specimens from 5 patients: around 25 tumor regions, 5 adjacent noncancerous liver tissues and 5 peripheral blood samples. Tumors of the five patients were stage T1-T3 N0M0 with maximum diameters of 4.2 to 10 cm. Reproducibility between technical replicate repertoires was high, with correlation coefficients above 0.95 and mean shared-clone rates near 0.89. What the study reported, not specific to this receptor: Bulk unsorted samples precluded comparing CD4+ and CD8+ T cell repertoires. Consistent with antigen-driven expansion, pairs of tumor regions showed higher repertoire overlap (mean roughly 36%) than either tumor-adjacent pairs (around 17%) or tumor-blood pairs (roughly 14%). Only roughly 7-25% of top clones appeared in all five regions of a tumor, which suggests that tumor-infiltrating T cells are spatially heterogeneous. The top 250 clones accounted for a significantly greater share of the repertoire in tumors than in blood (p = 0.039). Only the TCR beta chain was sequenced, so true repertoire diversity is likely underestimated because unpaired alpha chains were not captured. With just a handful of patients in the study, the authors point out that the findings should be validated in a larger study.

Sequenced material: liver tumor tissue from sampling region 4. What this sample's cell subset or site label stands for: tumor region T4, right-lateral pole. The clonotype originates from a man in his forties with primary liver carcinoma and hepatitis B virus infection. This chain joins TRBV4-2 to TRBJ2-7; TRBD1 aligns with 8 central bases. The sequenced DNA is TGTGCCAGTAGCCAAGGACAGGGTGACTACGCGCAGTACTTC. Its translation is CASSQGQGDYAQYF.